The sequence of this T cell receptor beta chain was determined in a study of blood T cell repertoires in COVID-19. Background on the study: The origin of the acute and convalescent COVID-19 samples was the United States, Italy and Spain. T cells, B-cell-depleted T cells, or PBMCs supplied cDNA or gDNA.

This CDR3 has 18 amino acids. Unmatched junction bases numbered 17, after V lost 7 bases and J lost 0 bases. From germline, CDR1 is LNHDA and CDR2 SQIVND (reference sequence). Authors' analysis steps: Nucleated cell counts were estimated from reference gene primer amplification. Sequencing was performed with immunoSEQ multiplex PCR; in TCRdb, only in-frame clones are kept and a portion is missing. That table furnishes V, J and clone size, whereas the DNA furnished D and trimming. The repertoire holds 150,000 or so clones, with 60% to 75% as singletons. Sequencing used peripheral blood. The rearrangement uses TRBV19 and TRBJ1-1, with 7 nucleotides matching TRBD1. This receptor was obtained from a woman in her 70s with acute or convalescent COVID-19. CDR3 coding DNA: TGTGCCAGTACCAGGACCGCGACAGGGCTCTCCTTGAACACTGAAGCTTTCTTT. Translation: CASTRTATGLSLNTEAFF.